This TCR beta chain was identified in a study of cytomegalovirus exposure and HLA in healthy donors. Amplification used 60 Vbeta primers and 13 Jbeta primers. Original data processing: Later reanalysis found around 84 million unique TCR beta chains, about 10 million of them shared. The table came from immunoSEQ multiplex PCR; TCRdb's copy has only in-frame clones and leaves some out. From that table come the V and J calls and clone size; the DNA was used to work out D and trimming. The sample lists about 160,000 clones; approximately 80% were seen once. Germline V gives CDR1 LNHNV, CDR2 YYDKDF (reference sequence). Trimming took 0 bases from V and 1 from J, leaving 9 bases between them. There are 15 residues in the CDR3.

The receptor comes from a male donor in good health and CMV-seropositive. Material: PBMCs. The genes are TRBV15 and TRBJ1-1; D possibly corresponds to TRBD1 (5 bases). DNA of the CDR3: TGTGCCACCAGCAGAGATATGGGGGGGAACACTGAAGCTTTCTTT. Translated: CATSRDMGGNTEAFF. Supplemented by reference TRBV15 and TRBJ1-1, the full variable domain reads DAMVIQNPRYQVTQFGKPVTLSCSQTLNHNVMYWYQQKSSQAPKLLFHYYDKDFNNEADTPDNFQSRRPNTSFCFLDIRSPGLGDTAMYLCATSRDMGGNTEAFFGQGTRLTVV.